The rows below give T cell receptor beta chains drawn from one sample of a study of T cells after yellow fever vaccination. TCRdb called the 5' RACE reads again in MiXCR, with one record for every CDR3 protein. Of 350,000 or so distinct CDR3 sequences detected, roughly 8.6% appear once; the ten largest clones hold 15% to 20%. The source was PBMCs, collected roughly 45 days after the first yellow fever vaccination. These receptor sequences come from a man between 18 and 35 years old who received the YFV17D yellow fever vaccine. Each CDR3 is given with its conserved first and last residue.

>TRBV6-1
CASSDNPPGGETGELFF
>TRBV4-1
CASSQGRGRIGELFF
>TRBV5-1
CASSFGGSSYEQYF
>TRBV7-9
CASSLVERQGNEQFF
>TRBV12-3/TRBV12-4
CASSLWPGYTF
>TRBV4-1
CASSPVEVNQPQHF
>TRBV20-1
CSASGAGGHLTDTQYF
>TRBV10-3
CAISEGRRQLETQYF
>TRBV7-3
CASSLMGGTYEQYF
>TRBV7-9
CASSPIGWETQYF
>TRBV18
CASSPSVQGNTEAFF
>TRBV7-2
CASRDLVGIYEQYF
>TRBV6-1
CASSLTGGGSLSHYGYTF
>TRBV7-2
CASTTTGGTEAFF
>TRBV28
CATLVGGWTEAFF
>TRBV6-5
CASSYSQEPVGNEQFF
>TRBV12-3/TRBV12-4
CASSPSGGASDTQYF
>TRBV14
CASSPTMRGNEKLFF
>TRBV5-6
CASTGGELSPLHF
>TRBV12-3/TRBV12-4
CASSPLAAEQFF
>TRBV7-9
CASSLLWGARVTEAFF
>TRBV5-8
CASSQDSNSYNEQFF
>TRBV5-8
CAISSGTLFLTDTQYF
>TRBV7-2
CASSAWTETYNEQFF
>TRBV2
CASIGTGGNIQYF
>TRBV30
CAWSPPPAGDTQYF
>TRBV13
CASSFLQGRQNTEAFF
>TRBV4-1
CASSRPGQRLRRDTQYF
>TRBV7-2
CASSDRGPDTQYF
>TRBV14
CASSQDALTNTYEQYF